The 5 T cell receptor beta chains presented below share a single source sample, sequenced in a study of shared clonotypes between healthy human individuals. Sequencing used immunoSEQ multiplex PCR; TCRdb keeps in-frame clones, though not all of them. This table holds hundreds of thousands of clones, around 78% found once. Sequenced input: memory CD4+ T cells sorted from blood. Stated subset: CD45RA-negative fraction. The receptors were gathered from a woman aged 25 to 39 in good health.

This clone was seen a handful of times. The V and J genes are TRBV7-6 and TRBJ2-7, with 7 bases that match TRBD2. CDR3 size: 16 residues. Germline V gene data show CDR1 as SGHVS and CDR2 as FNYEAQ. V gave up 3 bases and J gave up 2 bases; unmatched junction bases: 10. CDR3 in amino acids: CASSLGPAGTPYEQYF. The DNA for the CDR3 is TGTGCCAGCAGCTTGGGTCCAGCGGGAACACCCTACGAGCAGTACTTC.

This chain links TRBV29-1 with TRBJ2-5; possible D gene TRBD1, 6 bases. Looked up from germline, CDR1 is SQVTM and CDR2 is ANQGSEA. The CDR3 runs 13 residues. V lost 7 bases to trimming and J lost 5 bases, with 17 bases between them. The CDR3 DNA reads TGCAGCGCAAGGCAGGGGTACGGGGAGACCCAGTACTTC. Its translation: CSARQGYGETQYF.

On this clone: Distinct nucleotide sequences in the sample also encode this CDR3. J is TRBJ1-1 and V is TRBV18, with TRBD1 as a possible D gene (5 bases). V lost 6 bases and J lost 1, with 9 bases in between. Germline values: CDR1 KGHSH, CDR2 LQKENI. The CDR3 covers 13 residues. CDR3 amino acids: CASSSTENTEAFF. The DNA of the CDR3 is TGTGCCAGCTCGTCGACAGAGAACACTGAAGCTTTCTTT.

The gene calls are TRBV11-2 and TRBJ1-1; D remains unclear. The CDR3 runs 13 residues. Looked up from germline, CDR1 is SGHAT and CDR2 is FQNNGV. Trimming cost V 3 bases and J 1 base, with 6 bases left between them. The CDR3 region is CASSFSSNTEAFF. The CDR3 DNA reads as TGTGCCAGCAGCTTTAGTTCGAACACTGAAGCTTTCTTT.

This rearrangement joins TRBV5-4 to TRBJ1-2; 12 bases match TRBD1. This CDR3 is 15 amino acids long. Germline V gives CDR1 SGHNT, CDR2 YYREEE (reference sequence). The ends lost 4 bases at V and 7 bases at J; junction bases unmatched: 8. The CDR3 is CASSPGTGGAVGYTF. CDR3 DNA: TGTGCCAGCAGCCCCGGGACAGGGGGCGCGGTTGGCTACACCTTC.